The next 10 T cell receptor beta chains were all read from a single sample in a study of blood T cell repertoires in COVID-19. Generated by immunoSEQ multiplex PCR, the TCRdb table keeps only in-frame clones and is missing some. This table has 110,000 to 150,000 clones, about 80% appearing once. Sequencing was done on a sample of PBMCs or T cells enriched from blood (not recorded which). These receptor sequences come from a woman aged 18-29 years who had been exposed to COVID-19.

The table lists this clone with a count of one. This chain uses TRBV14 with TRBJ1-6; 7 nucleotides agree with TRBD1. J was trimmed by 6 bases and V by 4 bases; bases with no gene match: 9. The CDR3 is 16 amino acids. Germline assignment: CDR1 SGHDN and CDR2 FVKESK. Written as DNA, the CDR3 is TGTGCCAGCAGCCGGCGGGACAGCTTGATTAATTCACCCCTCCACTTT. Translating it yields CASSRRDSLINSPLHF.

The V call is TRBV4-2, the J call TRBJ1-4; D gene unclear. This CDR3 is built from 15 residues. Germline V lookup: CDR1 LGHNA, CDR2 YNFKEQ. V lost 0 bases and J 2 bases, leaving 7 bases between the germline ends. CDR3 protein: CASSQDSGTNEKLFF. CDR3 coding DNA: TGTGCCAGCAGCCAAGATTCCGGGACTAATGAAAAACTGTTTTTT.

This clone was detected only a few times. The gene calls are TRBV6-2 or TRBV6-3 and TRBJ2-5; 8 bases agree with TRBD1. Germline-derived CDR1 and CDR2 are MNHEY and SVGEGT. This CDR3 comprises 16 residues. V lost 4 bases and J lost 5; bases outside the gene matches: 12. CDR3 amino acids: CASSLGPRTGSETQYF. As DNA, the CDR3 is TGTGCCAGCAGTTTAGGGCCGAGGACAGGGAGCGAGACCCAGTACTTC.

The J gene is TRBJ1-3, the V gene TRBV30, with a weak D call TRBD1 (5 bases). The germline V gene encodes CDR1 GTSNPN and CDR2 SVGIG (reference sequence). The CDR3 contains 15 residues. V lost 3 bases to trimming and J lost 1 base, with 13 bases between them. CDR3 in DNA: TGTGCCTGGAGGGAGGGGCAGGGTTCTGGAAACACCATATATTTT. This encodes CAWREGQGSGNTIYF.

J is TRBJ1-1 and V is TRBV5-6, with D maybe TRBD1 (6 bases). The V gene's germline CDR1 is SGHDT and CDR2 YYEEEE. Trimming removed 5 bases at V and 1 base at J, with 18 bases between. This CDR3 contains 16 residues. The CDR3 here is CASRLQGAAGNTEAFF. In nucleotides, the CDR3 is TGTGCCAGCAGATTACAGGGAGCTGCGGGGAACACTGAAGCTTTCTTT.

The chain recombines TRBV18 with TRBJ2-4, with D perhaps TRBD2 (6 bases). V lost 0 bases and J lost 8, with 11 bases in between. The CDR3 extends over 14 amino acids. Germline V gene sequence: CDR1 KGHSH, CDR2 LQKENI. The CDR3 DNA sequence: TGTGCCAGCTCACCACCGGAGGGTGGGGACATTCAGTACTTC. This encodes CASSPPEGGDIQYF.

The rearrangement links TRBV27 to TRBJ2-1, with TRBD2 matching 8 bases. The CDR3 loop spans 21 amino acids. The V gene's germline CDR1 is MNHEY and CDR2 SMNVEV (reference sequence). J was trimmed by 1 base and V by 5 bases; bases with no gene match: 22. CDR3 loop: CASSPTRPLGPLAESYNEQFF. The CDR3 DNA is TGTGCCAGCAGTCCAACACGACCACTCGGACCACTAGCGGAGTCCTACAATGAGCAGTTCTTC.

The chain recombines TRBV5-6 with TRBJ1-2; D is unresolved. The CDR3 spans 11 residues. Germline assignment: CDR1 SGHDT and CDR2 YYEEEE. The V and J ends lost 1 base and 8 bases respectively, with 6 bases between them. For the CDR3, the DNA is TGTGCCAGCAGCTTGTTTGGCGGCTACACCTTC. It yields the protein CASSLFGGYTF.

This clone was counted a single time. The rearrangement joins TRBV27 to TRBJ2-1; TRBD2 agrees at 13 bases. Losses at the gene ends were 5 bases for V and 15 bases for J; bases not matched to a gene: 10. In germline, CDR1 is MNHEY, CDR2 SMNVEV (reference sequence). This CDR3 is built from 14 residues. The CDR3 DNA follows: TGTGCCAGCAGTCCTCGACTAGCGGGAGGCCACGCGTTCTTC. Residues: CASSPRLAGGHAFF.

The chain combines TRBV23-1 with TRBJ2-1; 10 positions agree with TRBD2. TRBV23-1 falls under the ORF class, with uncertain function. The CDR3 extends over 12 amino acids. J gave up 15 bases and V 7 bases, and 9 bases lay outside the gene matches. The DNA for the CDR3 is TGCGCCAGCACAAAATCAGCGGGAGGGGTGTTCTTC. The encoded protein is CASTKSAGGVFF.